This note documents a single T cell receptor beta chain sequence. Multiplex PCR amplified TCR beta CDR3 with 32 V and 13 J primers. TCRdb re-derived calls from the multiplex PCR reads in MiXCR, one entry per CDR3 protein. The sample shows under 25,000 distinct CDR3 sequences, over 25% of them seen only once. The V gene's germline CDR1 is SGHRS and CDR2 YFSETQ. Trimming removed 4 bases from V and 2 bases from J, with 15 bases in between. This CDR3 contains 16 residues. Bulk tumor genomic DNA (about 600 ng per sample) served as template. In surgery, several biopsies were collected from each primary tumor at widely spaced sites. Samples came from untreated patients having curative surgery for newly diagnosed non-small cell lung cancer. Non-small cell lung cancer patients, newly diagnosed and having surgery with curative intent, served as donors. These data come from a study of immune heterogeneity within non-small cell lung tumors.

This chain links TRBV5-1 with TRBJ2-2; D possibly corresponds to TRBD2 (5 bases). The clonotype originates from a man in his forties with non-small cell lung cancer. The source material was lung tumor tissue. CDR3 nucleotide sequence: TGCGCCAGCAGCCCGGACGGACTCGGAAACACCGGGGAGCTGTTTTTT. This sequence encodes CASSPDGLGNTGELFF.